These T cell receptor beta chains were read from a single sample in a study of blood T cells in healthy people across ages. One entry per CDR3 protein results from TCRdb running MiXCR on the 5' RACE reads. The data show around 1,000,000 distinct CDR3 sequences, less than 45% seen once. Sequencing input: blood. These receptor sequences come from a young man in good health. Each CDR3 is given with its conserved first and last residue. Fields, in order: J gene, V gene, CDR3 protein.

J: TRBJ1-5; V: TRBV19; CDR3: CASSTGTADRPQHF
J: TRBJ1-2; V: TRBV20-1; CDR3: CSARGAGAYGYTF
J: TRBJ2-1; V: TRBV29-1; CDR3: CSVDYNEQFF
J: TRBJ2-5; V: TRBV7-9; CDR3: CASTIGNEQYF
J: TRBJ2-2; V: TRBV12-3/TRBV12-4; CDR3: CASSSSSGGSNTGELFF
J: TRBJ1-3; V: TRBV28; CDR3: CASSFTGGSGNTIYF
J: TRBJ2-3; V: TRBV5-1; CDR3: CASRDGQVSTDTQYF
J: TRBJ1-4; V: TRBV2; CDR3: CASSPSGVDVGLFF
J: TRBJ2-1; V: TRBV27; CDR3: CASSLGGVPGNEQFF
J: TRBJ2-1; V: TRBV5-6; CDR3: CASSQTMGSAIYNEQFF